Below, one T cell receptor (beta chain) is given with its context. This clonotype was found many times. Its antigen specificity is not known. Qualities for individual bases were not recorded, and no much larger clone is one base off. The CDR3 contains 11 residues, cysteine and phenylalanine counted. Here the CDR3 DNA is all that survives: 33 bases in frame from base 1. From a lookup of the germline V gene, CDR1 and CDR2 are SNHLY and FYNNEI. Relative to germline, V is missing 8 bases and J is missing 9 bases, with 4 bases of the junction outside any gene match. Hyperthyroidism patients were newly diagnosed, had a disease duration of under 2 months, and were aged 18 to 65 years. The study excluded patients with uncontrolled infections, other autoimmune diseases, pregnancy or lactation. Diagnoses were established on the basis of clinical symptoms, serum thyroxine and TRAb, thyroid ultrasound, and orbital computed tomography. For progressor patients, blood was drawn at the first diagnosis of hyperthyroidism, before any ophthalmopathy symptoms had appeared. PBMCs were separated from approximately 10 ml of fresh peripheral blood using Ficoll-Paque density gradient centrifugation. Progressor patients were first diagnosed with Graves' hyperthyroidism and then developed ophthalmopathy during follow-up. Trizol reagent was used to extract total RNA, and RNA quality was then checked on an Agilent 2100 Bioanalyzer.

This record comes from a study of T cells in Graves' hyperthyroidism and ophthalmopathy (dated by TCRdb to the late 2010s). Regarding the research as a whole: Peripheral blood samples were taken at initial diagnosis, before any treatment was given. According to the paper, TCR Vbeta CDR3 sequencing was carried out on around 140 peripheral blood samples, which came from fewer than 50 ophthalmopathy, around 74 hyperthyroidism and roughly 17 progressor patients. For training and testing, the 80 to 100 patients in the discovery cohort were randomly divided in a 7:3 ratio. To identify distinguishing TCR V-J signatures, a discovery cohort of about 100 patients was used, comprising 43 with Graves' ophthalmopathy and around 60 with stable Graves' hyperthyroidism. Whether ophthalmopathy could be predicted prospectively was tested in an independent validation cohort made up of roughly 19 hyperthyroidism patients plus 17 patients who later progressed to ophthalmopathy. In addition, the study compared T-cell repertoires in thyroid tissue and in blood from over 5 Graves' hyperthyroidism patients. Following sampling, methimazole starting at 30 mg daily was given to hyperthyroidism patients, and high-dose intravenous methylprednisolone was given to ophthalmopathy patients.

The full study reports these points: Most expanded thyroid clonotypes (frequency above 0.001) were also detected in blood, suggesting blood repertoires may reflect thyroid immune responses. Sample size was not statistically predetermined, and investigators were not blinded to group allocation. In validation, the model predicted progression to ophthalmopathy with around 71% sensitivity and roughly 72% specificity, a median of about 6 months before onset. In cross-validation, a model built on a 13 V-J signature told ophthalmopathy apart from stable hyperthyroidism with approximately 90% sensitivity and approximately 81% specificity, and in testing the same model reached 80%/75%.

TCR beta CDR3 regions were amplified from RNA transcripts. The first round of RT-PCR for the TCR CDR3 was performed with the HTBI primer set and the Qiagen OneStep RT-PCR kit. Libraries were constructed in a second round of multiplex PCR, after which size selection and purification were performed. The libraries were sequenced on an Illumina HiSeq2000 using paired-end 100 bp reads. The original methods were these. SOAPnuke was used to process the raw data, with reads discarded if the reads contained adapters or uncalled bases, had a mean Phred below 15, or lacked an exact constant-primer or identifier match. COPE v1.2.5 was used to merge high-quality paired reads, and clonotypes were defined as unique nucleotide sequences. MiTCR v1.1 was used to align the clonotypes against IMGT TRBV, TRBD and TRBJ reference segments. The analysis included only V-J combinations with a frequency above 0.0001, which together covered more than 98% of the repertoires. A TCS score was defined as the ratio between F50 (clonal expansion) and ExV (chaos), using BLOSUM62-based TCRdist between CDR3 peptides within each V-J. Welch's t-statistics and random forest reduced 500 to 650 V-J features to about 13, which were used in a naive Bayes classifier (R e1071). TCRdb applied fastp at Q25 and MiXCR to the public reads, then kept only in-frame beta chains. Entries that share a CDR3 protein sequence are merged under the most common genes and DNA. The V and J calls follow TCRdb's processing rather than the paper's. The sample profile shows a few hundred thousand distinct CDR3 sequences; 14% to 15% of them were found once. The leading ten clones occupy about an eighth of the sample.

The rearrangement joined TRBV2 to TRBJ2-5; 9 bases in between match TRBD2. The specimen was blood. The TCR originated in a woman in her thirties or forties with Graves' hyperthyroidism that later progressed to Graves' ophthalmopathy. The CDR3 protein sequence reads: CASRGGRAQYF. At the DNA level, the sequence is TGTGCCAGCCGTGGCGGGAGGGCCCAGTACTTC.